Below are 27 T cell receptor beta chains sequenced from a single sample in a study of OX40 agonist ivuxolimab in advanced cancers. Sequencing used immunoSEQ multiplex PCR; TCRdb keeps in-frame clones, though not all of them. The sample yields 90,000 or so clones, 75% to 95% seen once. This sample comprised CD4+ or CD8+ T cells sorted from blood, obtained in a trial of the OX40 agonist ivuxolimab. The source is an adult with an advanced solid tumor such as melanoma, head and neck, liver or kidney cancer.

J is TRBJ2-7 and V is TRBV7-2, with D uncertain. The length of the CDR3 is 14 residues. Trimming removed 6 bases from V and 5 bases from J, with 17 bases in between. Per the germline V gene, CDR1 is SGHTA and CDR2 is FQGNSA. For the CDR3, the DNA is TGTGCCAGCAGTCCCGAGCTGCACACGAACGAGCAGTACTTC. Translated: CASSPELHTNEQYF.

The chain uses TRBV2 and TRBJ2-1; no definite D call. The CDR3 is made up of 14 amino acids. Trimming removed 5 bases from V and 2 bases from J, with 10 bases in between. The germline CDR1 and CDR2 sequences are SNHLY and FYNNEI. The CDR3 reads CASSTTLTYNEQFF. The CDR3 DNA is TGTGCCAGCAGTACGACACTAACCTACAATGAGCAGTTCTTC.

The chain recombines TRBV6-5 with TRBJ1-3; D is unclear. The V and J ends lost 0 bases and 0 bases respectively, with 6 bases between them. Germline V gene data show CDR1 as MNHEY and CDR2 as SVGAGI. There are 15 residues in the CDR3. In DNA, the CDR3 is TGTGCCAGCAGTTACTCGCAGAGCTCTGGAAACACCATATATTTT. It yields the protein CASSYSQSSGNTIYF.

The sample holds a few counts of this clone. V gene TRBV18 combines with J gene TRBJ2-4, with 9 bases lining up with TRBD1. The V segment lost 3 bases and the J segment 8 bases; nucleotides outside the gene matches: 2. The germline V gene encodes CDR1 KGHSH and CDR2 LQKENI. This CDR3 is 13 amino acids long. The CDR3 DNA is TGTGCCAGCTCACCGGGACAGGGTGACATTCAGTACTTC. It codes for CASSPGQGDIQYF.

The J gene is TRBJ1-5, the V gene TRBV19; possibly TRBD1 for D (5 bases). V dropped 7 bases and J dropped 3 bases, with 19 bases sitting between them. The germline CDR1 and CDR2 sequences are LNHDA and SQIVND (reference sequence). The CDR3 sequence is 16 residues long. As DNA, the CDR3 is TGTGCCAGTAAGGGACTCCTTGGGGGTACCAATCAGCCCCAGCATTTT. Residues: CASKGLLGGTNQPQHF.

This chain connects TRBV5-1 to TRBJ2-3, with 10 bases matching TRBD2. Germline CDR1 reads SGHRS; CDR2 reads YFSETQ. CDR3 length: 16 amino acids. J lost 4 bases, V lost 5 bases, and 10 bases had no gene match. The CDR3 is CASRPGLAGAADTQYF. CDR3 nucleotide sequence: TGCGCCAGCAGGCCCGGCCTAGCGGGAGCAGCAGATACGCAGTATTTT.

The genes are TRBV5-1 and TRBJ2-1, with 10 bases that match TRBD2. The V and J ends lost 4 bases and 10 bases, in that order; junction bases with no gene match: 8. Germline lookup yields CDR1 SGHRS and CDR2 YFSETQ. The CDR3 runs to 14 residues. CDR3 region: CASSNGLAVVEQFF. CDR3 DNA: TGCGCCAGCAGCAATGGACTAGCGGTTGTCGAGCAGTTCTTC. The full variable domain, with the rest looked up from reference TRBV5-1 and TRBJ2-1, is KAGVTQTPRYLIKTRGQQVTLSCSPISGHRSVSWYQQTPGQGLQFLFEYFSETQRNKGNFPGRFSGRQFSNSRSEMNVSTLELGDSALYLCASSNGLAVVEQFFGPGTRLTVL.

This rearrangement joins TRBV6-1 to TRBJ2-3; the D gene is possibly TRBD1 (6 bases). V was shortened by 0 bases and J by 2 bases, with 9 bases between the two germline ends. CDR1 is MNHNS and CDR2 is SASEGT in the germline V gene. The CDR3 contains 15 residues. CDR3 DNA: TGTGCCAGCAGTGAAGCGGGACATAACACAGATACGCAGTATTTT. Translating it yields CASSEAGHNTDTQYF.

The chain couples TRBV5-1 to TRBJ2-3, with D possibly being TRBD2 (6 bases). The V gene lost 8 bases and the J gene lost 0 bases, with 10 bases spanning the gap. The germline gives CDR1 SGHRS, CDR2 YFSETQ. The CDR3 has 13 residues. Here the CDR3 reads CASAGTSTDTQYF. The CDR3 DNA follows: TGCGCCAGTGCCGGGACTAGCACAGATACGCAGTATTTT.

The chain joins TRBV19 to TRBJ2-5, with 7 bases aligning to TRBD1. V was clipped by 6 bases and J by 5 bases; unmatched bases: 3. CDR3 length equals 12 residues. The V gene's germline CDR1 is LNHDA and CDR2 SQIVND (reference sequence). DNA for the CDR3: TGTGCCAGTAGGTCAGGGGGTGAGACCCAGTACTTC. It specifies CASRSGGETQYF.

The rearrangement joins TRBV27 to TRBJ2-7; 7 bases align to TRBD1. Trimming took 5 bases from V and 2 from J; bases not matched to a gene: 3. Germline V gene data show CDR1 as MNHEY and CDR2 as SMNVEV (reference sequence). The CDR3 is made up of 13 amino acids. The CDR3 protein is CASSAQGAYEQYF. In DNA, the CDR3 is TGTGCCAGCAGTGCCCAGGGGGCCTACGAGCAGTACTTC.

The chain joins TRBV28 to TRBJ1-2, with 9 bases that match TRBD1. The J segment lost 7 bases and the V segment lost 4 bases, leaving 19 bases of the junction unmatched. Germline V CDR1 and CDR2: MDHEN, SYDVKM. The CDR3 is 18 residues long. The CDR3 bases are TGTGCCAGCAGTTCCTCCCAAGCCTCTCGGGACAGGGATCTTGGCTACACCTTC. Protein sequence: CASSSSQASRDRDLGYTF.

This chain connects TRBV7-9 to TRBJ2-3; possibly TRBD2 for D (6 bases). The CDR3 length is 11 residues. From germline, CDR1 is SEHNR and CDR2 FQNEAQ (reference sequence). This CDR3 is CISGGTDTQYF. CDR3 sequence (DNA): TGTATCTCGGGGGGCACAGATACGCAGTATTTT.

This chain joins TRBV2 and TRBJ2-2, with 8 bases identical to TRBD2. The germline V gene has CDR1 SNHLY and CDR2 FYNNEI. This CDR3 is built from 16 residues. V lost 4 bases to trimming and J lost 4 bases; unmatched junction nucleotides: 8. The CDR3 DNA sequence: TGTGCCAGCAGTGCCGACATGACTAGCGTCACCGGGGAGCTGTTTTTT. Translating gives CASSADMTSVTGELFF. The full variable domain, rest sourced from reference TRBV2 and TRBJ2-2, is EPEVTQTPSHQVTQMGQEVILRCVPISNHLYFYWYRQILGQKVEFLVSFYNNEISEKSEIFDDQFSVERPDGSNFTLKIRSTKLEDSAMYFCASSADMTSVTGELFFGEGSRLTVL.

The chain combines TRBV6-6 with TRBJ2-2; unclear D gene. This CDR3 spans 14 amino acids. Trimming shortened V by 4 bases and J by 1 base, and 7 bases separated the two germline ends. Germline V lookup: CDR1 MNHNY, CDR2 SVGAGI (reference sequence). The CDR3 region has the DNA TGTGCCAGCAGTTTACGCGAGAACACCGGGGAGCTGTTTTTT. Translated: CASSLRENTGELFF.

The CDR3 reads CASSPTGLGNQPQHF. As DNA, the CDR3 is TGTGCCAGCAGCCCTACAGGGCTGGGCAATCAGCCCCAGCATTTT. The chain has TRBV5-5 and TRBJ1-5; TRBD1 is a possible D gene (6 bases). The CDR3 runs to 15 residues. From germline, CDR1 is SGHKS and CDR2 YYEKEE (reference sequence). V was trimmed by 4 bases and J by 2 bases, leaving 13 bases between them.

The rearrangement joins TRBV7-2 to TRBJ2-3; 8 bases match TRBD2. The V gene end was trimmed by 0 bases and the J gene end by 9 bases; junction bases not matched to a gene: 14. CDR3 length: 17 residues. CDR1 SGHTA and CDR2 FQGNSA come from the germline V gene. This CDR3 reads CASSLAPSGGPSGTQYF. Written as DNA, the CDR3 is TGTGCCAGCAGCTTAGCGCCGTCGGGAGGGCCCTCGGGGACGCAGTATTTT.

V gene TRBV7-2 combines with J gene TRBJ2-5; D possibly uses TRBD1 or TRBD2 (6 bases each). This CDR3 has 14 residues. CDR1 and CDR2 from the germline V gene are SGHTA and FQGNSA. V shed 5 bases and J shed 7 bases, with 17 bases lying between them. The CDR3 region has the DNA TGTGCCAGCAGCGTGCAAGGAGGGGGAGGGACCCAGTACTTC. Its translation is CASSVQGGGGTQYF.

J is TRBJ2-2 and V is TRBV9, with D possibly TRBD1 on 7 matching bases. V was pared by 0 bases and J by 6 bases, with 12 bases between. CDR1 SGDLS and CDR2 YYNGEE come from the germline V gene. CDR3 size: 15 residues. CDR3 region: CASSVVAGGSGELFF. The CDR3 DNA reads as TGTGCCAGCAGCGTAGTGGCAGGGGGGTCCGGGGAGCTGTTTTTT.

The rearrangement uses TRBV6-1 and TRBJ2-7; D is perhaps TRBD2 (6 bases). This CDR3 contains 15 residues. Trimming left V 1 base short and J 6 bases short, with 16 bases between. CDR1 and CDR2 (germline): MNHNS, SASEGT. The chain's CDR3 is CASSEGGVRRGEQYF. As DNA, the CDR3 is TGTGCCAGCAGTGAAGGGGGGGTGAGGCGGGGCGAGCAGTACTTC.

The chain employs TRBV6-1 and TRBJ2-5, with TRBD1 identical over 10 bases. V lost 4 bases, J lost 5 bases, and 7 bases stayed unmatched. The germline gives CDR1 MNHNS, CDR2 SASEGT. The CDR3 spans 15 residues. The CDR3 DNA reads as TGTGCCAGCAGTGTCGGGACAGGGGTTTCCGAGACCCAGTACTTC. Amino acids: CASSVGTGVSETQYF.

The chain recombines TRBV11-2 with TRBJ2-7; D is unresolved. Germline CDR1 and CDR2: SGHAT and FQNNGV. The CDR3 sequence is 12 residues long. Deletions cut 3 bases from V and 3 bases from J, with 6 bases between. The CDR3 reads CASSFRVYEQYF. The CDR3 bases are TGTGCCAGCAGCTTTCGAGTCTACGAGCAGTACTTC.

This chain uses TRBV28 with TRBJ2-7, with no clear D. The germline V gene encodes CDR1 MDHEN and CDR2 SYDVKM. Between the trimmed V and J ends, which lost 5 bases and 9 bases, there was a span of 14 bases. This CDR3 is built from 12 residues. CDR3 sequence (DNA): TGTGCCAGCAGTCCCCCCCGTTACCGGCAGTACTTC. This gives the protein CASSPPRYRQYF.

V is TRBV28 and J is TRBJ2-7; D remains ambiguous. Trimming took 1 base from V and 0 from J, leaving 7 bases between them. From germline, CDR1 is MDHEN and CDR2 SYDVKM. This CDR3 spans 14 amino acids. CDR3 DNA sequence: TGTGCCAGCAGTTTATTACAGAACTCCTACGAGCAGTACTTC. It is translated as CASSLLQNSYEQYF.

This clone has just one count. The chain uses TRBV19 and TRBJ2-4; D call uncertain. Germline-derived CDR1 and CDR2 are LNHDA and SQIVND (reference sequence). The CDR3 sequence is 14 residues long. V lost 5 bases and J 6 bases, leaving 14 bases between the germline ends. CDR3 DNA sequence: TGTGCCAGTAGTCTTGATTTGGTCCCAAACATTCAGTACTTC. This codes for CASSLDLVPNIQYF.

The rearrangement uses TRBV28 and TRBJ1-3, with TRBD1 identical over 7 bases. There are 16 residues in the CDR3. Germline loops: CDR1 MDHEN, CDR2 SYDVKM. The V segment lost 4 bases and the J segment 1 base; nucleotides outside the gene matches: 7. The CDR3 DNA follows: TGTGCCAGCAGTTCTACAGGGGTCCGATCTGGAAACACCATATATTTT. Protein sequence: CASSSTGVRSGNTIYF.

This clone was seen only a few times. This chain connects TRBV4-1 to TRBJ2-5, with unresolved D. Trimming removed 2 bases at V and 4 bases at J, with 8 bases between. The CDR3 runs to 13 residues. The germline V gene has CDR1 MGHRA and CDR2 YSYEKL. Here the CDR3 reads CASSQPLGETQYF. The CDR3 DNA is TGCGCCAGCAGCCAACCCCTCGGAGAGACCCAGTACTTC.